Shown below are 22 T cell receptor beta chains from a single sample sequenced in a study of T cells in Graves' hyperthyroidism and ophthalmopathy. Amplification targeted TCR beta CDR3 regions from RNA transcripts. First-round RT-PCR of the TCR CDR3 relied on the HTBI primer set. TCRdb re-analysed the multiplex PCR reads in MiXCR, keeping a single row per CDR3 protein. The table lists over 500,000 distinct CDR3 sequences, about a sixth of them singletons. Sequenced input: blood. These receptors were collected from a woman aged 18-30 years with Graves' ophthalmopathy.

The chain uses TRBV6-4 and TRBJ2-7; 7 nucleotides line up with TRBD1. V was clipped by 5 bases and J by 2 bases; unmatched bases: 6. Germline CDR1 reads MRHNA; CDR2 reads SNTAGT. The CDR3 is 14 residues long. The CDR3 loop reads CASSPTQGPYEQYF. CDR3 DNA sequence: TGTGCCAGCAGTCCGACACAGGGGCCCTACGAGCAGTACTTC.

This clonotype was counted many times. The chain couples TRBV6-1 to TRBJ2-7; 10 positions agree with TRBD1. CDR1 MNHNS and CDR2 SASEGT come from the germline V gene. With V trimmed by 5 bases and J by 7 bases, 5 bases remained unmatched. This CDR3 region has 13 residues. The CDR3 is CASSRQGAGEQYF. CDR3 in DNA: TGTGCCAGCAGTCGACAGGGGGCGGGAGAGCAGTACTTC.

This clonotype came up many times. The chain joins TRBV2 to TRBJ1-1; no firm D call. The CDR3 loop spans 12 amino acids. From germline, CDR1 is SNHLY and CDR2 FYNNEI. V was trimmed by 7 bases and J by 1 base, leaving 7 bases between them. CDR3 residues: CASNTPNTEAFF. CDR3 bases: TGTGCCAGCAACACGCCGAACACTGAAGCTTTCTTT.

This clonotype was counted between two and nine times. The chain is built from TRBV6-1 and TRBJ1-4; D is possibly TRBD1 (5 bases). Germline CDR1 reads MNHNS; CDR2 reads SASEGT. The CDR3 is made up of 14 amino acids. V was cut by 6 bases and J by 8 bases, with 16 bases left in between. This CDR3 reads CASRNRDGTEKLFF. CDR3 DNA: TGTGCCAGCAGAAACAGAGATGGGACGGAAAAACTGTTTTTT.

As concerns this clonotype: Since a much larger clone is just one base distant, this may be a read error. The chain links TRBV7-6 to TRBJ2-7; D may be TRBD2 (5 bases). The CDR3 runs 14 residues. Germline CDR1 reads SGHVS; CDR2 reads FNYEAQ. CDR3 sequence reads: CASSPVLETYGQYF. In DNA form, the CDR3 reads TGTGCCAGCAGCCCGGTACTAGAGACCTACGGGCAGTACTTC. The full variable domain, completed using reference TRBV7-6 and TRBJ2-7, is GAGVSQSPRYKVTKRGQDVALRCDPISGHVSLYWYRQALGQGPEFLTYFNYEAQQDKSGLPNDRFSAERPEGSISTLTIQRTEQRDSAMYRCASSPVLETYGQYFGPGTRLTVT.

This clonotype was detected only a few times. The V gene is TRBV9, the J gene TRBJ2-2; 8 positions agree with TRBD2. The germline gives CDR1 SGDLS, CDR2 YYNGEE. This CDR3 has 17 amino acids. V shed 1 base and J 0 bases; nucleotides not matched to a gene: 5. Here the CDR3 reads CASSVTRGGPNTGELFF. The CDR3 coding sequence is TGTGCCAGCAGCGTAACCCGCGGGGGGCCGAACACCGGGGAGCTGTTTTTT.

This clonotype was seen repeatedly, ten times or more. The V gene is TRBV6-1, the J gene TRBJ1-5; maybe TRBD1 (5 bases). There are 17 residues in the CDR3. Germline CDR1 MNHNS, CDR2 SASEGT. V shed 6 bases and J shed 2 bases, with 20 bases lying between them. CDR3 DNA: TGTGCCAGCAGGGAACGGCAGGGTGATATTGGCAATCAGCCCCAGCATTTT. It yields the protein CASRERQGDIGNQPQHF.

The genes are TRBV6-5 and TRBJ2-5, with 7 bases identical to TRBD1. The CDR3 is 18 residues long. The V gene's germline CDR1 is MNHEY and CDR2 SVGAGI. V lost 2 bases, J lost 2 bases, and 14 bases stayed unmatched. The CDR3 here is CASSYGVMDRFLQETQYF. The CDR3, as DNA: TGTGCCAGCAGTTACGGTGTAATGGACAGGTTTTTACAAGAGACCCAGTACTTC.

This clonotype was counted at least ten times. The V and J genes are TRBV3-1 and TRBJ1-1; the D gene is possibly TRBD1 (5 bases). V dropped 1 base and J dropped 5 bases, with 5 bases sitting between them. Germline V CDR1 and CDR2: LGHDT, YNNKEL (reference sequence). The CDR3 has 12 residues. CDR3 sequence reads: CASSQGGTEAFF. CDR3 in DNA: TGTGCCAGCAGCCAAGGGGGGACTGAAGCTTTCTTT.

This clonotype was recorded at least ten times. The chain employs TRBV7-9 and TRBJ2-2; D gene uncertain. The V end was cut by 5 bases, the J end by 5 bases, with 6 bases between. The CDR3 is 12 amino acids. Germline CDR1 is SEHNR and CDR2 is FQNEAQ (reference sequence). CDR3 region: CASSIMTGELFF. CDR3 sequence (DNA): TGTGCCAGCAGCATAATGACCGGGGAGCTGTTTTTT.

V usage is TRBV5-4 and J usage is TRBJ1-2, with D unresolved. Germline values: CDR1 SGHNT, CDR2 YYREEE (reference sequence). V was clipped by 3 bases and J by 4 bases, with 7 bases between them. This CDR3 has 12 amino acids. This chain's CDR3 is CASSYTVYGYTF. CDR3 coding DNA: TGTGCCAGCAGCTACACAGTCTATGGCTACACCTTC.

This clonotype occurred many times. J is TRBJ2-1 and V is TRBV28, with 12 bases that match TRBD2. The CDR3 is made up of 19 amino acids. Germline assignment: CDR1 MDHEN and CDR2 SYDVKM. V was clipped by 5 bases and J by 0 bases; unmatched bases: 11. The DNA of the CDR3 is TGTGCCAGCAGTGCCGGGACTAGCGGGCTTAAAAGCTCCTACAATGAGCAGTTCTTC. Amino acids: CASSAGTSGLKSSYNEQFF.

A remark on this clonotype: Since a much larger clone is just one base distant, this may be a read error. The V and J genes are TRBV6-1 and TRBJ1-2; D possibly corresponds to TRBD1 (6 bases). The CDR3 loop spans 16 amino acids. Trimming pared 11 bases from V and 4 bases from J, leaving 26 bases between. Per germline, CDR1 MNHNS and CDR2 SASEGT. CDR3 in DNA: TGTGCCGGCAACAATCCTGTGACACAGGGAGTCTATGGCTACACCTTC. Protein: CAGNNPVTQGVYGYTF.

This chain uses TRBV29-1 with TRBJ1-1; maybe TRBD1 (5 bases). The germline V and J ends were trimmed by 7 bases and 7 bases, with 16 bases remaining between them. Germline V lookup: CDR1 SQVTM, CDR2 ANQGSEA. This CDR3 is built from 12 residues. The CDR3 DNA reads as TGCAGCGGGGAAACAGGTCGGCTTGAAGCTTTCTTT. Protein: CSGETGRLEAFF.

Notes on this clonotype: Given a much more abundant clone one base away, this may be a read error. The CDR3 spells CAWSPGATSIISTDTQYF. CDR3 nucleotide sequence: TGTGCCTGGAGCCCGGGGGCAACTTCGATAATTTCCACAGATACGCAGTATTTT. V is TRBV30 and J is TRBJ2-3; the D call may be TRBD1 or TRBD2 (6 bases each). This CDR3 spans 18 amino acids. V was clipped by 3 bases and J by 2 bases, with 24 bases between them. Germline V lookup: CDR1 GTSNPN, CDR2 SVGIG (reference sequence). Variable domain in full (rest from reference TRBV30 and TRBJ2-3): SQTIHQWPATLVQPVGSPLSLECTVEGTSNPNLYWYRQAAGRGLQLLFYSVGIGQISSEVPQNLSASRPQDRQFILSSKKLLLSDSGFYLCAWSPGATSIISTDTQYFGPGTRLTVL.

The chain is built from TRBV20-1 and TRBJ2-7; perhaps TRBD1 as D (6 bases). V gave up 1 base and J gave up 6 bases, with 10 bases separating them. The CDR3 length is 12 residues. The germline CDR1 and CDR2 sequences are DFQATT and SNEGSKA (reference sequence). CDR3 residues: CSARVRGPEQYF. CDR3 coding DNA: TGCAGTGCTAGAGTCAGGGGACCCGAGCAGTACTTC.

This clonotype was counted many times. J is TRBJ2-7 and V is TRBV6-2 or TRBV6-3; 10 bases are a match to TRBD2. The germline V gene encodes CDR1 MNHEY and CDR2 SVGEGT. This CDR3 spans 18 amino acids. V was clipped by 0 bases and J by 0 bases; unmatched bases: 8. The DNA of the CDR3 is TGTGCCAGCAGTTACTCCCTCGCTATAGCGGGAGGCTCCTACGAGCAGTACTTC. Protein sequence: CASSYSLAIAGGSYEQYF.

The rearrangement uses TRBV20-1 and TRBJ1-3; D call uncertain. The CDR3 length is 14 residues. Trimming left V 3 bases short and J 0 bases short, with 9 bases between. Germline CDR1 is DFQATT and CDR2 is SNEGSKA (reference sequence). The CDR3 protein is CSASGSYSGNTIYF. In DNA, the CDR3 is TGCAGTGCTAGCGGCAGTTACTCTGGAAACACCATATATTTT.

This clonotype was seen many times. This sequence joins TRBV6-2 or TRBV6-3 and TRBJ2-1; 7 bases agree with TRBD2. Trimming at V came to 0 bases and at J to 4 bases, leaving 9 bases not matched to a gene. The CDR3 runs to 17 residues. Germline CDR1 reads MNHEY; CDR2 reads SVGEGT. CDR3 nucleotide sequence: TGTGCCAGCAGTTACTCTGTTCTAGCGGCTCAGTACAATGAGCAGTTCTTC. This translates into CASSYSVLAAQYNEQFF.

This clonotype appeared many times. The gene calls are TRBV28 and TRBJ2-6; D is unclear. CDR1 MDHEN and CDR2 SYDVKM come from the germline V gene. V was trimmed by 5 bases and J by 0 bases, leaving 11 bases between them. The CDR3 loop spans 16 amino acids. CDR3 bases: TGTGCCAGCAGTAACAGCCTTACCTCTGGGGCCAACGTCCTGACTTTC. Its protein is CASSNSLTSGANVLTF.

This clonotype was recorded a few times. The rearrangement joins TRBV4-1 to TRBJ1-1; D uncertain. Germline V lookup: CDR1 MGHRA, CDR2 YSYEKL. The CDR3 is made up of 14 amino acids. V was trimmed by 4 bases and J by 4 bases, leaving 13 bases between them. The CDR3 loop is CASSLVDGSTEAFF. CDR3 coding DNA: TGCGCCAGCAGCCTAGTGGACGGGAGCACTGAAGCTTTCTTT.

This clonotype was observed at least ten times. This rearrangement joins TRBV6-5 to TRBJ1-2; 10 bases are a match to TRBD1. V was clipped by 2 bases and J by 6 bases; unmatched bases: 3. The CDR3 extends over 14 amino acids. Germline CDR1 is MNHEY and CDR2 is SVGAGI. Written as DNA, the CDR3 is TGTGCCAGCAGTTACGGGACAGGGGTGAATGGCTACACCTTC. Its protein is CASSYGTGVNGYTF.